These 26 T cell receptor beta chains came from one sample sequenced in a study of human T cells and chemical hapten exposure. TCRdb independently ran MiXCR on the RACE reads; one entry per CDR3 protein. The sample yields hundreds of thousands of distinct CDR3 sequences, about 6% seen once. The time point denotes: patch test 2, 6 weeks after DPC sensitization. The treatment was: therapeutic diphenylcyclopropenone sensitization with weekly scalp DPC. Sequenced material: whole blood, taken in connection with sensitization to the hapten diphenylcyclopropenone (DPC). These receptors came from a young woman with alopecia areata. Some clones in this sample may be carry-over from other donors' samples.

In this sample, this clonotype turned up a few times. This rearrangement joins TRBV4-1 to TRBJ2-7, with 9 nucleotides matching TRBD2. V gave up 1 base and J gave up 6 bases; unmatched junction bases: 7. The CDR3 is 15 amino acids. Germline lookup yields CDR1 MGHRA and CDR2 YSYEKL. The CDR3 DNA reads as TGCGCCAGCAGCCAAGCCCAAGCGGGGGGAGTCGAGCAGTACTTC. Protein: CASSQAQAGGVEQYF.

This clonotype occurred many times. CDR3 sequence: CASSVATYGYTF. The CDR3 coding sequence is TGTGCCAGCAGCGTAGCTACCTATGGCTACACCTTC. V and J are TRBV9 and TRBJ1-2; D gene ambiguous. V was cut by 0 bases and J by 4 bases, with 4 bases left in between. Germline assignment: CDR1 SGDLS and CDR2 YYNGEE. CDR3 length equals 12 residues.

This clonotype appeared many times. V gene TRBV7-2 combines with J gene TRBJ2-5; D perhaps matches TRBD2 (6 bases). Germline values: CDR1 SGHTA, CDR2 FQGNSA. Trimming pared 3 bases from V and 2 bases from J, leaving 7 bases between. The length of the CDR3 is 13 residues. CDR3 sequence (DNA): TGTGCCAGCAGCTTCCGGGGGCAAGAGACCCAGTACTTC. Translated: CASSFRGQETQYF.

This clonotype has more than one count but fewer than ten. The gene calls are TRBV6-6 and TRBJ2-5; D might be TRBD1 or TRBD2, each matching 5 bases. The CDR3 is 13 amino acids. Germline V gene lookup returns CDR1 MNHNY and CDR2 SVGAGI (reference sequence). Trimming cost V 5 bases and J 2 bases, with 9 bases left between them. The CDR3 region has the DNA TGTGCCAGCAGTGGGGACGCTCAAGAGACCCAGTACTTC. It codes for CASSGDAQETQYF.

This clonotype was seen only a few times. The chain combines TRBV5-6 with TRBJ1-5, with 7 bases lining up with TRBD1. The CDR3 is 14 amino acids. Looked up from germline, CDR1 is SGHDT and CDR2 is YYEEEE. V lost 4 bases to trimming and J lost 3 bases; unmatched junction nucleotides: 4. The CDR3 DNA sequence: TGTGCCAGCAGCGTAGGGGGCCCCAATCAGCCCCAGCATTTT. Translation gives CASSVGGPNQPQHF.

This clonotype was detected ten times or more. The V gene is TRBV6-1, the J gene TRBJ1-3; D uncertain. CDR3 length equals 17 residues. V was pared by 2 bases and J by 4 bases, with 18 bases between. Germline CDR1 is MNHNS and CDR2 is SASEGT. The CDR3 DNA reads TGTGCCAGCAGTGAACTAGAAAGGGCTCCCTGGGGAAACACCATATATTTT. Amino acids: CASSELERAPWGNTIYF.

V usage is TRBV6-5 and J usage is TRBJ1-1; D uncertain. V lost 2 bases and J lost 0, with 10 bases in between. Germline V gene lookup returns CDR1 MNHEY and CDR2 SVGAGI. The CDR3 has 15 amino acids. The chain's CDR3 is CASSYEGSMNTEAFF. The CDR3 DNA is TGTGCCAGCAGTTACGAAGGGTCCATGAACACTGAAGCTTTCTTT.

CDR3 residues: CASSEAAGGPEPQHF. The CDR3 DNA follows: TGTGCCAGCAGTGAAGCGGCGGGTGGGCCAGAGCCCCAGCATTTT. The rearrangement links TRBV6-1 to TRBJ1-5, with D unclear. This CDR3 is built from 15 residues. Germline CDR1 is MNHNS and CDR2 is SASEGT. The V and J ends lost 0 bases and 8 bases respectively, with 14 bases between them.

There are many counts of this clonotype. The chain links TRBV6-5 to TRBJ1-2; 7 positions match TRBD1. Germline CDR1 MNHEY, CDR2 SVGAGI. The CDR3 contains 15 residues. After removal of 6 bases from V and 4 bases from J, the junction contained 11 bases not matched to a gene. The CDR3 DNA reads TGTGCCAGCAGCCGAACCAACAGGGGATCCTATGGCTACACCTTC. This gives the protein CASSRTNRGSYGYTF.

This clonotype was found a few times. The V call is TRBV6-2 or TRBV6-3, the J call TRBJ2-7; possible D gene TRBD2, 6 bases. Trimming took off 4 bases at V and 3 bases at J, with 10 bases between the two ends. This CDR3 has 13 residues. The germline V gene has CDR1 MNHEY and CDR2 SVGEGT. In DNA form, the CDR3 reads TGTGCCAGCAGTTTCGACGGGGGCTACGAGCAGTACTTC. It codes for CASSFDGGYEQYF.

This clonotype was found many times. The chain uses TRBV27 and TRBJ1-2; the match to TRBD1 covers 12 bases. The CDR3 extends over 16 amino acids. J was trimmed by 2 bases and V by 2 bases; bases with no gene match: 3. The germline gives CDR1 MNHEY, CDR2 SMNVEV (reference sequence). Here the CDR3 reads CASSLAGQGANYGYTF. The CDR3 nucleotides are TGTGCCAGCAGTTTAGCGGGACAGGGGGCGAACTATGGCTACACCTTC.

This clonotype was detected many times. This sequence joins TRBV27 and TRBJ1-1; D ambiguous. This CDR3 spans 15 amino acids. The germline CDR1 and CDR2 sequences are MNHEY and SMNVEV (reference sequence). V was cut by 4 bases and J by 0 bases, with 12 bases left in between. In DNA form, the CDR3 reads TGTGCCAGCAGTTCTTCCCCAGGAATGAACACTGAAGCTTTCTTT. Translation: CASSSSPGMNTEAFF.

This clonotype was picked up many times. The CDR3 sequence is CSVETGSTEAFF. CDR3 nucleotides: TGCAGCGTTGAAACAGGGAGCACTGAAGCTTTCTTT. The rearrangement uses TRBV29-1 and TRBJ1-1; D perhaps matches TRBD1 (6 bases). The CDR3 totals 12 residues. Germline CDR1 and CDR2: SQVTM and ANQGSEA. Trimming shortened V by 2 bases and J by 4 bases, and 8 bases separated the two germline ends.

The chain couples TRBV3-1 to TRBJ2-5, with D perhaps matching TRBD2 (5 bases). The CDR3 has 16 residues. From germline, CDR1 is LGHDT and CDR2 YNNKEL (reference sequence). Trimming took off 1 base at V and 2 bases at J, with 14 bases between the two ends. The CDR3: CASSQGTGTYQETQYF. CDR3 nucleotide sequence: TGTGCCAGCAGCCAAGGGACTGGTACCTATCAAGAGACCCAGTACTTC.

This chain joins TRBV29-1 and TRBJ1-1, with unresolved D. Germline CDR1 and CDR2: SQVTM and ANQGSEA. V lost 0 bases to trimming and J lost 1 base, with 9 bases between them. CDR3 size: 14 residues. This CDR3 reads CSVEEIVGNTEAFF. The CDR3 DNA sequence: TGCAGCGTTGAAGAGATCGTGGGGAACACTGAAGCTTTCTTT.

This clonotype occurred many times. This sequence joins TRBV18 and TRBJ1-2; tentatively, D is TRBD1 (5 bases). Trimming removed 3 bases at V and 1 base at J, with 9 bases between. The CDR3 consists of 14 residues. CDR1 KGHSH and CDR2 LQKENI come from the germline V gene. CDR3 protein: CASSPFDSNYGYTF. In DNA form, the CDR3 reads TGTGCCAGCTCACCCTTCGACAGTAACTATGGCTACACCTTC.

V and J are TRBV6-5 and TRBJ1-2; D is unclear. The length of the CDR3 is 15 residues. V was pared by 6 bases and J by 2 bases, with 16 bases between. Per germline, CDR1 MNHEY and CDR2 SVGAGI. The CDR3 bases are TGTGCCAGCAGGCCCGTGAGGTACGGGAACTATGGCTACACCTTC. Translation: CASRPVRYGNYGYTF.

The CDR3 loop is CASSLDRGLMNTEAFF. DNA for the CDR3: TGCGCCAGCAGCTTGGACAGGGGATTGATGAACACTGAAGCTTTCTTT. The chain joins TRBV5-1 to TRBJ1-1, with TRBD1 matching 7 bases. Germline V gene data show CDR1 as SGHRS and CDR2 as YFSETQ. This CDR3 is 16 amino acids long. With V trimmed by 0 bases and J by 0 bases, 5 bases remained unmatched.

This chain connects TRBV12-3 or TRBV12-4 to TRBJ1-3; D remains unclear. The V end lost 3 bases, the J end lost 3 bases, and 3 bases lay between the germline ends. The CDR3 covers 12 residues. The CDR3 coding sequence is TGTGCCAGCAGTTTTTTTGGAAACACCATATATTTT. This codes for CASSFFGNTIYF.

This clonotype was counted at least ten times. This chain uses TRBV6-6 with TRBJ1-1; D is uncertain. Germline V gene sequence: CDR1 MNHNY, CDR2 SVGAGI (reference sequence). The V end was cut by 0 bases, the J end by 0 bases, with 14 bases between. The CDR3 has 17 residues. CDR3 bases: TGTGCCAGCAGTTACTCGATTATGAAGGACTTGAACACTGAAGCTTTCTTT. Translation gives CASSYSIMKDLNTEAFF.

The V call is TRBV5-5, the J call TRBJ2-2, with TRBD2 matching over 10 bases. Trimming removed 3 bases from V and 10 bases from J; junction bases left unmatched: 9. This CDR3 contains 15 residues. Germline CDR1 reads SGHKS; CDR2 reads YYEKEE (reference sequence). The CDR3 nucleotides read TGTGCCAGCAGCTGGACTAGCGGTATGGCCTCGGAGCTGTTTTTT. Translated: CASSWTSGMASELFF.

This clonotype was counted at least ten times. V usage is TRBV11-1 and J usage is TRBJ1-6, with no clear D. The V and J ends lost 2 bases and 7 bases respectively, with 6 bases between them. The CDR3 extends over 13 amino acids. Germline CDR1 is SGHAT and CDR2 is FQDESV (reference sequence). CDR3 DNA: TGTGCCAGCAGCTTACCGGGGAATTCACCCCTCCACTTT. Translation: CASSLPGNSPLHF.

The gene calls are TRBV27 and TRBJ1-2, with D perhaps TRBD1 (5 bases). The V gene's germline CDR1 is MNHEY and CDR2 SMNVEV (reference sequence). Trimming left V 4 bases short and J 0 bases short, with 9 bases between. The CDR3 runs to 14 residues. In DNA form, the CDR3 reads TGTGCCAGCAGTTCAGGGTCCTCTAACTATGGCTACACCTTC. Its protein is CASSSGSSNYGYTF.

V is TRBV5-1 and J is TRBJ1-4; possible D gene TRBD1, 5 bases. The V gene's germline CDR1 is SGHRS and CDR2 YFSETQ. This CDR3 region has 14 residues. V was clipped by 1 base and J by 7 bases, with 11 bases between them. CDR3 sequence: CASSLTTAAEKLFF. The CDR3 DNA reads TGCGCCAGCAGCTTGACGACAGCGGCTGAAAAACTGTTTTTT.

This clonotype was observed a few times. This sequence joins TRBV5-1 and TRBJ1-1; 8 nucleotides line up with TRBD1. Looked up from germline, CDR1 is SGHRS and CDR2 is YFSETQ. The CDR3 has 11 residues. V lost 6 bases and J lost 7; bases outside the gene matches: 2. In DNA, the CDR3 is TGCGCCAGCACTGGACAGGGTGAAGCTTTCTTT. Its protein is CASTGQGEAFF.

This clonotype showed up just a few times. This rearrangement joins TRBV7-9 to TRBJ1-2; D unclear. CDR1 is SEHNR, CDR2 FQNEAQ, per germline (reference sequence). The V and J ends lost 1 base and 4 bases respectively, with 13 bases between them. This CDR3 has 15 residues. In nucleotides, the CDR3 is TGTGCCAGCAGCTTAGGGTCTGCGGGGAGCTATGGCTACACCTTC. It encodes CASSLGSAGSYGYTF.